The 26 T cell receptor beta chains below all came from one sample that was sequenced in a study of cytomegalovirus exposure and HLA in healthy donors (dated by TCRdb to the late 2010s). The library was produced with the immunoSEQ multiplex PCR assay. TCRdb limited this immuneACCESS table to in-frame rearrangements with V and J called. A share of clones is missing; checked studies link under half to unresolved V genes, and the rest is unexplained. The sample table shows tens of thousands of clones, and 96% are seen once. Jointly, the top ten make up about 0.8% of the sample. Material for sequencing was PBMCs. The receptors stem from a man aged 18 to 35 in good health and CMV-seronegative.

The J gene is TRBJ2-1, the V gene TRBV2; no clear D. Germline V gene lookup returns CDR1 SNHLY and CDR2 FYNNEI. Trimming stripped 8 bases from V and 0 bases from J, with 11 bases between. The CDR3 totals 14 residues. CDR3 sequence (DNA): TGTGCCAGCCTACCGGTTAGCTCCTACAATGAGCAGTTCTTC. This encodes CASLPVSSYNEQFF.

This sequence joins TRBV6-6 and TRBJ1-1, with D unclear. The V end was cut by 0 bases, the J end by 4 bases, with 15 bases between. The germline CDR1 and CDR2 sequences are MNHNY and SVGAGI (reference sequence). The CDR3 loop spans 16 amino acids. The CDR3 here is CASSYSGGRVSTEAFF. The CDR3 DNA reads TGTGCCAGCAGTTACTCGGGAGGGAGGGTGAGCACTGAAGCTTTCTTT.

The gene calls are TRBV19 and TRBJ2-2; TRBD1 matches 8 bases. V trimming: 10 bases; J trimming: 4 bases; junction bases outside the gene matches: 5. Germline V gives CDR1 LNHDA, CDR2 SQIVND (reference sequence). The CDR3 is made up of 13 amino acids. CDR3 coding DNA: TGTGCCACCCAGGGGGCAGGCACCGGGGAGCTGTTTTTT. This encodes CATQGAGTGELFF.

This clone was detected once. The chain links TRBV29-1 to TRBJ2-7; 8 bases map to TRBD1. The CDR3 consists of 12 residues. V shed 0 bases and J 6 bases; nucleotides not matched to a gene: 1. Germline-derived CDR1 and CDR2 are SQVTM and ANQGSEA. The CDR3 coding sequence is TGCAGCGTTGAAGATGACAGGGGCGAGCAGTACGTC. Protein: CSVEDDRGEQYV.

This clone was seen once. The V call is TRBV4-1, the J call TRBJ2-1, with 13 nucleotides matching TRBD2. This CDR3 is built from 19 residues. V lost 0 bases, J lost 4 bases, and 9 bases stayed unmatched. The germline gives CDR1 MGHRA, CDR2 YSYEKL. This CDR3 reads CASSQDPGTSGTPYNEQFF. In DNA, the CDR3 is TGCGCCAGCAGCCAAGATCCCGGGACTAGCGGGACCCCATACAATGAGCAGTTCTTC.

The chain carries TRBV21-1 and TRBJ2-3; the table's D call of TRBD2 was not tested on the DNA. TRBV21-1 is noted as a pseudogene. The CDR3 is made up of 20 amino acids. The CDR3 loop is CASSKALGTSPVRFSDTQYF. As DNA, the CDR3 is TGTGCCAGCAGCAAAGCGCTGGGGACTAGCCCCGTCCGATTTTCCGATACGCAGTATTTT.

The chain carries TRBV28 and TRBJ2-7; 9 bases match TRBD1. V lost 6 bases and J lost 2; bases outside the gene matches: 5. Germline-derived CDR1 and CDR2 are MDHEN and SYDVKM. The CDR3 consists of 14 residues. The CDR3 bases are TGTGCCAGCAGAAGGGACAGGGATACCTACGAGCAGTACTTC. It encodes CASRRDRDTYEQYF.

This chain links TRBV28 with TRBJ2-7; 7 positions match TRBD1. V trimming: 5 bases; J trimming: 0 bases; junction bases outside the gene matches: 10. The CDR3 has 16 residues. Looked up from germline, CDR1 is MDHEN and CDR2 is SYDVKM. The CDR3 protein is CASSPPGTVSSYEQYF. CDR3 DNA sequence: TGTGCCAGCAGTCCTCCCGGGACAGTTAGCTCCTACGAGCAGTACTTC.

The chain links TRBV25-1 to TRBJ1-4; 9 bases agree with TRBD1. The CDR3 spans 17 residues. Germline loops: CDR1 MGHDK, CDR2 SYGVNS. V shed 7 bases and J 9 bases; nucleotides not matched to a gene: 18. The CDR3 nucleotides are TGTGCCAGCACCCCTAATGGGCCGGGACAGGGTCTTAAAAAACTGTTTTTT. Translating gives CASTPNGPGQGLKKLFF.

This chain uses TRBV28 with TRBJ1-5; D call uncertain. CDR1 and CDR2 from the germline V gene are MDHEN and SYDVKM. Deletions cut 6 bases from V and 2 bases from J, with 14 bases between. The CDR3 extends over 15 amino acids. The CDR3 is CASSTREVGNQPQHF. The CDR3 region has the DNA TGTGCCAGCAGCACGAGGGAAGTTGGCAATCAGCCCCAGCATTTT.

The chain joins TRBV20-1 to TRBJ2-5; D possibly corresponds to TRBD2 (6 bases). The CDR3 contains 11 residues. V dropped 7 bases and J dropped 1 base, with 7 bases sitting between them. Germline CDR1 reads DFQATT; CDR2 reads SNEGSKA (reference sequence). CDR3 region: CSGGVQETQYF. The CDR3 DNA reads TGCAGTGGGGGGGTCCAAGAGACCCAGTACTTC.

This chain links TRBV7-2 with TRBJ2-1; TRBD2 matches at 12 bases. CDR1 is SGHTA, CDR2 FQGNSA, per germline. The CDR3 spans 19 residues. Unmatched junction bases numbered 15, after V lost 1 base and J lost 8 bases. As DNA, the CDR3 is TGTGCCAGCAGCTTAGTCCGCCTAGCGGGAGGGCCCGGGAAGGATGAGCAGTTCTTC. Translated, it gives CASSLVRLAGGPGKDEQFF.

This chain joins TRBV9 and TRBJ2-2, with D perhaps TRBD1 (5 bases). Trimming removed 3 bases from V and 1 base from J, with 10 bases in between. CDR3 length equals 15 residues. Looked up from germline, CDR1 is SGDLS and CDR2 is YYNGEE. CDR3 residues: CASSATDLNTGELFF. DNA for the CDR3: TGTGCCAGCAGCGCGACAGACTTGAACACCGGGGAGCTGTTTTTT. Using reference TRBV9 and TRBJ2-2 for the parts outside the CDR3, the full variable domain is DSGVTQTPKHLITATGQRVTLRCSPRSGDLSVYWYQQSLDQGLQFLIQYYNGEERAKGNILERFSAQQFPDLHSELNLSSLELGDSALYFCASSATDLNTGELFFGEGSRLTVL.

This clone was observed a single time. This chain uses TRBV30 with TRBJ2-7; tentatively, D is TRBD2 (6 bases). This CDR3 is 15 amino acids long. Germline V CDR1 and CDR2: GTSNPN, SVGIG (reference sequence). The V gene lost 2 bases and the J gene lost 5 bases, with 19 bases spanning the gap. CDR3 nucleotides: TGTGCCTGGAGTAGGTCCGGGACGAGGACTAACGAGCAGTACGTC. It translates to CAWSRSGTRTNEQYV.

For the CDR3, the DNA is TGCGCCAGCAGCTTGGCCTCTACGACAAACCTTGAAGCTTTCTTT. It yields the protein CASSLASTTNLEAFF. The J gene is TRBJ1-1, the V gene TRBV5-1; D is unclear. CDR3 length: 15 amino acids. V shed 0 bases and J shed 7 bases, with 16 bases lying between them. Germline assignment: CDR1 SGHRS and CDR2 YFSETQ.

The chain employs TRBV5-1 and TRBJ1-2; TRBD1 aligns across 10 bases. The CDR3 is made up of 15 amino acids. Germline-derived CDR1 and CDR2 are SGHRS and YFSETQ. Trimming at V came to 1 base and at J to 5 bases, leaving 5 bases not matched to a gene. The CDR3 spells CASSLSPGQGYGYTF. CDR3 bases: TGCGCCAGCAGCTTGAGCCCGGGACAGGGGTATGGCTACACCTTC.

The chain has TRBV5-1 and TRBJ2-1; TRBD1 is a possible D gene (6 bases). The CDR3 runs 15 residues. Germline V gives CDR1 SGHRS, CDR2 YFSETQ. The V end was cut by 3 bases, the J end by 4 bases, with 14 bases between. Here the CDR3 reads CASSYRDTLYNEQFF. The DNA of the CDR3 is TGCGCCAGCAGCTACCGGGACACACTATACAATGAGCAGTTCTTC.

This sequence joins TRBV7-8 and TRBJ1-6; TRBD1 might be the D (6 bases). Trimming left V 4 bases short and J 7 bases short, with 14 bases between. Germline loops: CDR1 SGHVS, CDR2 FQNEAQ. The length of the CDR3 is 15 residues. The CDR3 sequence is CASSSGGGQNSPLHF. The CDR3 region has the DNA TGTGCCAGCAGCTCCGGGGGGGGGCAAAATTCACCCCTCCACTTT. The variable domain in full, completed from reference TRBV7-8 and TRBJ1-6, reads GAGVSQSPRYKVAKRGQDVALRCDPISGHVSLFWYQQALGQGPEFLTYFQNEAQLDKSGLPSDRFFAERPEGSVSTLKIQRTQQEDSAVYLCASSSGGGQNSPLHFGNGTRLTVT.

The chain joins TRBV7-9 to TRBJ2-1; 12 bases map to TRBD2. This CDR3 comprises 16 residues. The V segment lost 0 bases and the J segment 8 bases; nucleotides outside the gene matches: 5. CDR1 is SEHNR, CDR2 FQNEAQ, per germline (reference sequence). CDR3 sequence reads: CASSLALASGRDEQFF. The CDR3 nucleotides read TGTGCCAGCAGCTTAGCGTTAGCTAGCGGGAGGGATGAGCAGTTCTTC.

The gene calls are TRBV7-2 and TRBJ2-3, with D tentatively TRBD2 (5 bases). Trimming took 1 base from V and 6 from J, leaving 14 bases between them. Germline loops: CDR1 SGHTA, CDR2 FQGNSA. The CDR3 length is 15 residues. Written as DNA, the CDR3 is TGTGCCAGCAGCTTAGGTTTGTCGGGGATTGATACGCAGTATTTT. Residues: CASSLGLSGIDTQYF. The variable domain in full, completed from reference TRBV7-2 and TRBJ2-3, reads GAGVSQSPSNKVTEKGKDVELRCDPISGHTALYWYRQSLGQGLEFLIYFQGNSAPDKSGLPSDRFSAERTGGSVSTLTIQRTQQEDSAVYLCASSLGLSGIDTQYFGPGTRLTVL.

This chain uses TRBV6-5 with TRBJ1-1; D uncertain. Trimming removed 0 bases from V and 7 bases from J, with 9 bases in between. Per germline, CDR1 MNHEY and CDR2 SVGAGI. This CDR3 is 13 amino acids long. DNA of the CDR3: TGTGCCAGCAGTTACTCGCTTACAAATGAAGCTTTCTTT. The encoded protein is CASSYSLTNEAFF.

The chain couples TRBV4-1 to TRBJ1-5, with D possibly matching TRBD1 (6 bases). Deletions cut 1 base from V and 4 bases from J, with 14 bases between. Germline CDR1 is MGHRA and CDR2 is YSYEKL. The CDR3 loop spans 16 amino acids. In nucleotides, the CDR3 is TGCGCCAGCAGCCAAGGGGGCAGGGGCCGGAATCAGCCCCAGCATTTT. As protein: CASSQGGRGRNQPQHF.

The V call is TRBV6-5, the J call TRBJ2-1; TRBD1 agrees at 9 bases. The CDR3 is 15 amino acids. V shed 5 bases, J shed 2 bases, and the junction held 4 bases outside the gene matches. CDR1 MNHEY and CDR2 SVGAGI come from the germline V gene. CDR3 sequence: CASSRQGVAYNEQFF. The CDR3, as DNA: TGTGCCAGCAGTAGACAGGGGGTAGCCTACAATGAGCAGTTCTTC.

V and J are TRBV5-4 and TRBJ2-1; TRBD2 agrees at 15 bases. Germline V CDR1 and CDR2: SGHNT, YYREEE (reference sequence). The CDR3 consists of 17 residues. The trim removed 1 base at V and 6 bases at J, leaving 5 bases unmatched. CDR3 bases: TGTGCCAGCAGCTTGATGGGACTAGCGGGGGGAGGCAATGAGCAGTTCTTC. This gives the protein CASSLMGLAGGGNEQFF. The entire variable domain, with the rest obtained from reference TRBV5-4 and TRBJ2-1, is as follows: ETGVTQSPTHLIKTRGQQVTLRCSSQSGHNTVSWYQQALGQGPQFIFQYYREEENGRGNFPPRFSGLQFPNYSSELNVNALELDDSALYLCASSLMGLAGGGNEQFFGPGTRLTVL.

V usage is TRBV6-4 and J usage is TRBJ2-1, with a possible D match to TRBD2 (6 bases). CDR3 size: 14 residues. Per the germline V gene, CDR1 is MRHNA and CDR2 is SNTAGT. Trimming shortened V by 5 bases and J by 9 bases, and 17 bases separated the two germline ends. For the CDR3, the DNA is TGTGCCAGCAGTAAAACAGCCGCTAGCGTTGAGCAGTTCTTC. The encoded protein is CASSKTAASVEQFF.

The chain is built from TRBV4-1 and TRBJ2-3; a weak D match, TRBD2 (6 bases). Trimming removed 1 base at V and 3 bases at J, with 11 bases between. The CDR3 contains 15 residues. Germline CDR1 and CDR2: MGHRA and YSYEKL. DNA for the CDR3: TGCGCCAGCAGCCAAGTCAACGGGGGAACAGATACGCAGTATTTT. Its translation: CASSQVNGGTDTQYF.